This entry lists 19 T cell receptor beta chains sequenced from one sample in a study of PD-L1 blockade in urothelial cancer. The time point is: pretreatment peripheral blood. Sequenced by immunoSEQ multiplex PCR; TCRdb stores in-frame clones only, minus some. The table includes roughly 91,000 clones, more than 75% detected once. Specimen: PBMCs, collected around atezolizumab (anti-PD-L1) treatment. The source of these receptors is a man between 60 and 75 years old with urothelial cancer.

This clone was detected only once. The chain recombines TRBV27 with TRBJ1-2; no clear D. The CDR3 sequence is 14 residues long. From germline, CDR1 is MNHEY and CDR2 SMNVEV (reference sequence). The V and J ends lost 8 bases and 4 bases respectively, with 17 bases between them. The CDR3 reads CASYPRGGRYGYTF. CDR3 in DNA: TGTGCCAGCTACCCTCGAGGCGGTCGCTATGGCTACACCTTC.

As DNA, the CDR3 is TGTGCCAGCAGCCCTACTGGGACAGGACTCTACGAGCAGTACTTC. Its translation: CASSPTGTGLYEQYF. V gene TRBV5-6 combines with J gene TRBJ2-7, with 8 bases lining up with TRBD1. The germline CDR1 and CDR2 sequences are SGHDT and YYEEEE. Germline trimming cut 4 bases from V and 3 bases from J; bases unmatched to any gene: 9. CDR3 size: 15 residues.

This chain joins TRBV5-1 and TRBJ1-4; a weak D match, TRBD1 (6 bases). The V end lost 4 bases, the J end lost 8 bases, and 18 bases lay between the germline ends. CDR1 and CDR2 from the germline V gene are SGHRS and YFSETQ. The CDR3 sequence is 15 residues long. The CDR3 loop reads CASSRTTGQEEKLFF. The CDR3 DNA is TGCGCCAGCAGCCGGACCACGGGACAAGAAGAAAAACTGTTTTTT. Variable domain in full (rest from reference TRBV5-1 and TRBJ1-4): KAGVTQTPRYLIKTRGQQVTLSCSPISGHRSVSWYQQTPGQGLQFLFEYFSETQRNKGNFPGRFSGRQFSNSRSEMNVSTLELGDSALYLCASSRTTGQEEKLFFGSGTQLSVL.

This chain links TRBV9 with TRBJ1-3; unclear D gene. The V end was cut by 0 bases, the J end by 4 bases, with 8 bases between. CDR1 SGDLS and CDR2 YYNGEE come from the germline V gene. CDR3 size: 14 residues. The CDR3 sequence: CASSVATRGNTIYF. The CDR3 coding sequence is TGTGCCAGCAGCGTAGCCACCAGGGGAAACACCATATATTTT.

The chain couples TRBV18 to TRBJ2-1; TRBD2 agrees at 12 bases. V shed 3 bases, J shed 5 bases, and the junction held 17 bases outside the gene matches. Germline values: CDR1 KGHSH, CDR2 LQKENI. The CDR3 has 20 residues. CDR3 DNA sequence: TGTGCCAGCTCACCCCCCGCCCGGAGACTAGCGGGAGTCTGGCACAATGAGCAGTTCTTC. This translates into CASSPPARRLAGVWHNEQFF.

V gene TRBV30 combines with J gene TRBJ2-7; D is uncertain. The CDR3 has 12 residues. Germline V gene sequence: CDR1 GTSNPN, CDR2 SVGIG (reference sequence). Trimming took 0 bases from V and 2 from J, leaving 5 bases between them. The CDR3 spells CAWSVPTYEQYF. Written as DNA, the CDR3 is TGTGCCTGGAGTGTCCCCACCTACGAGCAGTACTTC.

This clone counts as medium-sized. V is TRBV4-1 and J is TRBJ2-1; a possible D gene is TRBD1 (6 bases). Deletions cut 4 bases from V and 6 bases from J, with 13 bases between. Germline assignment: CDR1 MGHRA and CDR2 YSYEKL. This CDR3 has 14 amino acids. The DNA of the CDR3 is TGCGCCAGCAGCCTAAGACAGGCGCGCAATGAGCAGTTCTTC. Residues: CASSLRQARNEQFF.

The chain recombines TRBV7-2 with TRBJ2-5, with 8 bases matching TRBD2. Germline assignment: CDR1 SGHTA and CDR2 FQGNSA. This CDR3 has 17 amino acids. The V and J ends lost 5 bases and 6 bases, in that order; junction bases with no gene match: 17. For the CDR3, the DNA is TGTGCCAGCAGCCAGGACCCAGTAGCGGGATGGGAGAAGACCCAGTACTTC. Residues: CASSQDPVAGWEKTQYF.

The J gene is TRBJ1-4, the V gene TRBV27; no clear D gene. V shed 5 bases and J shed 8 bases, with 15 bases lying between them. This CDR3 region has 14 residues. Germline CDR1 is MNHEY and CDR2 is SMNVEV (reference sequence). The CDR3: CASSIRGLNEKLFF. CDR3 sequence (DNA): TGTGCCAGCAGTATCCGAGGACTAAACGAAAAACTGTTTTTT.

The chain is built from TRBV14 and TRBJ1-2, with D possibly being TRBD1 (5 bases). The ends were cut back, 6 bases at V and 6 bases at J, with 14 bases in the middle. Germline V CDR1 and CDR2: SGHDN, FVKESK. The CDR3 has 13 residues. The chain's CDR3 is CASRLGGNDGYTF. CDR3 bases: TGTGCCAGCAGGCTGGGGGGGAATGATGGCTACACCTTC.

The rearrangement links TRBV5-4 to TRBJ1-2; TRBD1 matches 8 bases. The CDR3 consists of 13 residues. The V segment lost 4 bases and the J segment 4 bases; nucleotides outside the gene matches: 3. Germline CDR1 is SGHNT and CDR2 is YYREEE (reference sequence). The chain's CDR3 is CASSAGGAYGYTF. The CDR3 bases are TGTGCCAGCAGCGCAGGGGGCGCCTATGGCTACACCTTC.

This rearrangement joins TRBV25-1 to TRBJ2-1, with TRBD1 matching over 7 bases. This CDR3 contains 15 residues. CDR1 and CDR2 from the germline V gene are MGHDK and SYGVNS. The junction had 13 bases not matched to a gene; V was cut back by 5 bases and J by 9 bases. CDR3 region: CASSLPGQPNFEQFF. The CDR3 bases are TGTGCCAGCAGTTTACCGGGACAGCCCAATTTTGAGCAGTTCTTC.

The J gene is TRBJ1-2, the V gene TRBV5-6; D ambiguous. Looked up from germline, CDR1 is SGHDT and CDR2 is YYEEEE. The CDR3 is 13 amino acids. V gave up 1 base and J gave up 8 bases, with 12 bases separating them. The CDR3 sequence: CASSLSRVNGYTF. The CDR3, as DNA: TGTGCCAGCAGCTTGAGTAGAGTCAACGGCTACACCTTC.

This clone showed up just once. The chain links TRBV18 to TRBJ1-1, with D uncertain. The ends were cut back, 4 bases at V and 6 bases at J, with 12 bases in the middle. Germline values: CDR1 KGHSH, CDR2 LQKENI. This CDR3 comprises 13 residues. Here the CDR3 reads CASSLRDFSEAFF. As DNA, the CDR3 is TGTGCCAGCTCACTGAGGGATTTTTCTGAAGCTTTCTTT.

This clone has a handful of counts. The rearrangement joins TRBV19 to TRBJ2-7, with TRBD1 identical over 9 bases. The junction had 5 bases not matched to a gene; V was cut back by 5 bases and J by 0 bases. This CDR3 has 15 amino acids. Germline values: CDR1 LNHDA, CDR2 SQIVND (reference sequence). Written as DNA, the CDR3 is TGTGCCAGTAGTTTCCGGACAGGGGCCTCCTACGAGCAGTACTTC. As protein: CASSFRTGASYEQYF.

The chain joins TRBV10-2 to TRBJ2-7; D remains unclear. This CDR3 has 14 amino acids. The V and J ends lost 3 bases and 3 bases respectively, with 12 bases between them. Germline V lookup: CDR1 WSHSY, CDR2 SAAADI. CDR3 region: CASSDASRHYEQYF. Written as DNA, the CDR3 is TGCGCCAGCAGTGACGCGTCAAGACACTACGAGCAGTACTTC.

This clone was detected only a few times. The CDR3 DNA reads as TGTGCCAGCAGCTTGAGCAGGGGCGGTTCACCCCTCCACTTT. Translated: CASSLSRGGSPLHF. V gene TRBV5-4 combines with J gene TRBJ1-6, with D perhaps matching TRBD1 (6 bases). Germline V gene sequence: CDR1 SGHNT, CDR2 YYREEE (reference sequence). V lost 1 base to trimming and J lost 9 bases, with 11 bases between them. This CDR3 region has 14 residues. The variable domain in full, with the rest retrieved from reference TRBV5-4 and TRBJ1-6, is ETGVTQSPTHLIKTRGQQVTLRCSSQSGHNTVSWYQQALGQGPQFIFQYYREEENGRGNFPPRFSGLQFPNYSSELNVNALELDDSALYLCASSLSRGGSPLHFGNGTRLTVT.

The chain employs TRBV9 and TRBJ1-2; TRBD1 might be the D (6 bases). Germline CDR1 SGDLS, CDR2 YYNGEE. Deletions cut 4 bases from V and 4 bases from J, with 8 bases between. CDR3 size: 12 residues. CDR3 region: CASSRDIYGYTF. The DNA for the CDR3 is TGTGCCAGCAGCCGGGACATCTATGGCTACACCTTC.

This sequence joins TRBV19 and TRBJ1-5, with 8 nucleotides matching TRBD1. Germline V gene sequence: CDR1 LNHDA, CDR2 SQIVND (reference sequence). The ends lost 3 bases at V and 1 base at J; junction bases unmatched: 5. This CDR3 comprises 16 residues. The CDR3 sequence: CASSIPGQGSNQPQHF. CDR3 coding DNA: TGTGCCAGTAGTATTCCCGGACAGGGAAGCAATCAGCCCCAGCATTTT.